This passage covers 9 T cell receptor beta chains from one sample sequenced in a study of beta chain features in type 1 diabetes. The isolated RNA, all of it, was reverse transcribed, so expressed TCRB transcripts were what got sequenced. TCRdb keeps only in-frame clones here, not all; method: immunoSEQ multiplex PCR. The sample records about 130,000 clones, about a tenth being singletons. The source material was central memory CD4+ T cells from blood. The receptors originated from a young man in good health.

This clone was recorded a few times. This chain joins TRBV4-2 and TRBJ1-4; TRBD1 is a possible D gene (6 bases). Trimming removed 0 bases at V and 5 bases at J, with 19 bases between. CDR1 and CDR2 (germline): LGHNA, YNFKEQ. The length of the CDR3 is 18 residues. Written as DNA, the CDR3 is TGTGCCAGCAGCCAAGATCGGGGACAACGCTCCAGGAATGAAAAACTGTTTTTT. Protein product: CASSQDRGQRSRNEKLFF.

The chain combines TRBV5-4 with TRBJ1-4; TRBD1 aligns across 7 bases. This CDR3 has 14 amino acids. Germline lookup yields CDR1 SGHNT and CDR2 YYREEE (reference sequence). With V trimmed by 4 bases and J by 3 bases, 3 bases remained unmatched. The CDR3 region is CASSTDRANEKLFF. The DNA of the CDR3 is TGTGCCAGCAGCACCGACAGGGCTAATGAAAAACTGTTTTTT. Variable domain in full (rest from reference TRBV5-4 and TRBJ1-4): ETGVTQSPTHLIKTRGQQVTLRCSSQSGHNTVSWYQQALGQGPQFIFQYYREEENGRGNFPPRFSGLQFPNYSSELNVNALELDDSALYLCASSTDRANEKLFFGSGTQLSVL.

This clone was seen a handful of times. The J gene is TRBJ1-4, the V gene TRBV5-1; D not certain. The V end was cut by 3 bases, the J end by 5 bases, with 11 bases between. This CDR3 has 14 residues. Looked up from germline, CDR1 is SGHRS and CDR2 is YFSETQ. CDR3 DNA: TGCGCCAGCAGCTCCCCGGGATCCAATGAAAAACTGTTTTTT. Its translation: CASSSPGSNEKLFF.

The chain is built from TRBV11-2 and TRBJ1-5; 7 bases are a match to TRBD1. The CDR3 loop spans 14 amino acids. Germline CDR1 reads SGHAT; CDR2 reads FQNNGV. V trimming: 5 bases; J trimming: 7 bases; junction bases outside the gene matches: 8. DNA of the CDR3: TGTGCCAGCAGCAGTACAGGGGACGGACAGCCCCAGCATTTT. Translation gives CASSSTGDGQPQHF.

This clone was seen only a few times. The chain links TRBV6-4 to TRBJ2-3; TRBD2 matches at 7 bases. The germline V gene encodes CDR1 MRHNA and CDR2 SNTAGT. Losses at the gene ends were 6 bases for V and 2 bases for J; bases not matched to a gene: 8. The CDR3 runs 15 residues. The CDR3 protein is CASRQESGITDTQYF. In DNA, the CDR3 is TGTGCCAGCAGGCAAGAGAGCGGGATCACAGATACGCAGTATTTT.

This clone was observed a handful of times. The chain employs TRBV6-5 and TRBJ2-7, with D tentatively TRBD1 (6 bases). The CDR3 is 14 residues long. Germline CDR1 reads MNHEY; CDR2 reads SVGAGI. The V end was cut by 6 bases, the J end by 3 bases, with 15 bases between. In DNA, the CDR3 is TGTGCCAGCAGGGGCTCAGGGGAAAGCTACGAGCAGTACTTC. It translates to CASRGSGESYEQYF.

V is TRBV7-9 and J is TRBJ1-2, with 10 positions matching TRBD1. CDR3 length: 18 residues. V lost 5 bases to trimming and J lost 0 bases; unmatched junction nucleotides: 12. Germline-derived CDR1 and CDR2 are SEHNR and FQNEAQ (reference sequence). As DNA, the CDR3 is TGTGCCAGCAGCCCGAGCTTGGGACAGGGGAGGCCTAACTATGGCTACACCTTC. Translated: CASSPSLGQGRPNYGYTF. The full variable domain, its missing parts supplied by reference TRBV7-9 and TRBJ1-2, is DTGVSQNPRHKITKRGQNVTFRCDPISEHNRLYWYRQTLGQGPEFLTYFQNEAQLEKSRLLSDRFSAERPKGSFSTLEIQRTEQGDSAMYLCASSPSLGQGRPNYGYTFGSGTRLTVV.

The chain employs TRBV5-1 and TRBJ1-6; a possible D gene is TRBD1 (5 bases). CDR3 length equals 17 residues. Trimming took off 1 base at V and 4 bases at J, with 15 bases between the two ends. The germline CDR1 and CDR2 sequences are SGHRS and YFSETQ. The CDR3 sequence: CASSLSDTRLYNSPLHF. The CDR3 nucleotides are TGCGCCAGCAGCTTGTCGGACACGCGACTTTATAATTCACCCCTCCACTTT.

A few counts support this clone. The CDR3 loop is CATSGGGGGFTEAFF. CDR3 bases: TGTGCCACCAGCGGAGGGGGGGGAGGATTCACTGAAGCTTTCTTT. The genes are TRBV15 and TRBJ1-1, with TRBD1 as a possible D gene (6 bases). V was cut by 5 bases and J by 4 bases, with 17 bases left in between. The CDR3 has 15 residues. Germline CDR1 and CDR2: LNHNV and YYDKDF (reference sequence).